The clone carrying this TCR beta chain has at least ten counts. Its antigen is still unknown. TCR beta cDNA libraries included unique molecular identifiers. Each CDR3 protein is one row after TCRdb ran MiXCR on the PCR reads. The sample has roughly 410,000 distinct CDR3 sequences; less than 40% are singletons. The V end lost 0 bases, the J end lost 10 bases, and 7 bases lay between the germline ends. Germline-derived CDR1 and CDR2 are DFQATT and SNEGSKA (reference sequence). The length of the CDR3 is 11 residues. The record originates from a study of post-analysis software for immune sequencing data. Whole-study findings and limits: Controls showed lower frequencies than patients for roughly five TRBV segments, and TRBV5-6, TRBV5-1 and TRBV20-1 were among these. People with multiple sclerosis had a significantly lower normalized Chao1 diversity than controls did.

Sequencing used blood. The chain combines TRBV20-1 with TRBJ2-1; D unclear. This clonotype was sampled from a girl aged 5-17 years with multiple sclerosis. The CDR3 nucleotides read TGCAGTGCTAGAGACACCGTCGAGCAGTTCTTC. Translation gives CSARDTVEQFF.